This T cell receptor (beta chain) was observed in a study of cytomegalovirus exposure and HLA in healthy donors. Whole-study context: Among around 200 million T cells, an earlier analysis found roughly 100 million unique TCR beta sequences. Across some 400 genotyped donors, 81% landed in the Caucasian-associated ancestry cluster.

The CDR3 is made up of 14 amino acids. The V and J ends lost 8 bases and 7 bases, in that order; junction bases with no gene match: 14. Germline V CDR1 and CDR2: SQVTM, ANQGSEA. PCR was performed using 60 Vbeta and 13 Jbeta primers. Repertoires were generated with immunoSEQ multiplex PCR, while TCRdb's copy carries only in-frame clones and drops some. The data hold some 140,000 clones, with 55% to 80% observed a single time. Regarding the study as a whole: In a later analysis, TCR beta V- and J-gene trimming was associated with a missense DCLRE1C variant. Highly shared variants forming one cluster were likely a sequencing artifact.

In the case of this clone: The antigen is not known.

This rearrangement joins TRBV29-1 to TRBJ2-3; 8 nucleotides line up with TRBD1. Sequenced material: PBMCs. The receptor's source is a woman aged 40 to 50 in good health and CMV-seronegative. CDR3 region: CSPRVGQDSNTQYF. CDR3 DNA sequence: TGCAGCCCCCGAGTGGGACAGGACTCTAATACGCAGTATTTT.